The rows below give T cell receptor beta chains drawn from one sample of a study of a mutant IDH1 vaccine in newly diagnosed glioma. Sequencing was performed with immunoSEQ multiplex PCR; in TCRdb, only in-frame clones are kept and a portion is missing. Of roughly 120,000 clones detected, just under 80% appear once; the ten largest clones hold 5.5%. Their antigen targets remain unknown. The sequenced sample was PBMCs, obtained from a glioma patient whose treatment included an IDH1 peptide vaccine. Receptor source: a middle-aged man with glioma. Each CDR3 is given with its conserved first and last residue. A D gene is named only where the DNA matches it firmly. Clone sizes are given selectively: once, few, many, or a class where the clone is expanded.

d_gene: -
v_gene: TRBV2
abundance: -
j_gene: TRBJ1-5
CDR3nt: TGTGCCAGCAGTGCCCCTCCGGGAGGCAATCAGCCCCAGCATTTT
CDR3aa: CASSAPPGGNQPQHF

d_gene: -
v_gene: TRBV5-1
abundance: -
j_gene: TRBJ2-7
CDR3nt: TGCGCCAGCAGCTTGGAGGGCAGGGTAGTATACGAGCAGTACTTC
CDR3aa: CASSLEGRVVYEQYF

d_gene: -
v_gene: TRBV14
abundance: few
j_gene: TRBJ1-1
CDR3nt: TGTGCCAGCAGCCAAACGGGTTCCACTGAAGCTTTCTTT
CDR3aa: CASSQTGSTEAFF

d_gene: -
v_gene: TRBV5-1
abundance: -
j_gene: TRBJ2-1
CDR3nt: TGCGCCAGCAGCTTGTGGGGGACTGAATACAATGAGCAGTTCTTC
CDR3aa: CASSLWGTEYNEQFF

d_gene: -
v_gene: TRBV4-3
abundance: -
j_gene: TRBJ2-6
CDR3nt: TGCGCCAGCACCCCTGGGGGGATGTCTGGGGCCAACGTCCTGACTTTC
CDR3aa: CASTPGGMSGANVLTF

d_gene: TRBD1
v_gene: TRBV10-2
abundance: -
j_gene: TRBJ1-2
CDR3nt: TGCGCCAGCAGCCAGGGGGCTAACTATGGCTACACCTTC
CDR3aa: CASSQGANYGYTF

d_gene: -
v_gene: TRBV27
abundance: once
j_gene: TRBJ2-7
CDR3nt: TGTGCCAGCAGTTTAGGCCCAGGGAGCTCAAGATGGGAGCAGTACTTC
CDR3aa: CASSLGPGSSRWEQYF

d_gene: -
v_gene: TRBV30
abundance: -
j_gene: TRBJ2-6
CDR3nt: TGTGCCTGGAGCCCCCGACGGGCTGGGGCCAACGTCCTGACTTTC
CDR3aa: CAWSPRRAGANVLTF

d_gene: -
v_gene: TRBV28
abundance: -
j_gene: TRBJ1-2
CDR3nt: TGTGCCAGCAGTCCATCTCGGGTGATTGGCTACACCTTC
CDR3aa: CASSPSRVIGYTF

d_gene: -
v_gene: TRBV4-2
abundance: -
j_gene: TRBJ2-7
CDR3nt: TGTGCCAGCAGCCTCCTCGCCGGAACCTACGAGCAGTACTTC
CDR3aa: CASSLLAGTYEQYF

d_gene: TRBD1
v_gene: TRBV7-4
abundance: -
j_gene: TRBJ1-5
CDR3nt: TGTGCCAGCACCTTTGACCCACAAGGACAGGGTCGGCTTCGCTATAGCAATCAGCCCCAGCATTTT
CDR3aa: CASTFDPQGQGRLRYSNQPQHF

d_gene: -
v_gene: TRBV2
abundance: -
j_gene: TRBJ1-1
CDR3nt: TGTGCCAGCAGTGGCTCGTGGCTCCTCAATACTGAAGCTTTCTTT
CDR3aa: CASSGSWLLNTEAFF

d_gene: TRBD2
v_gene: TRBV7-2
abundance: -
j_gene: TRBJ2-5
CDR3nt: TGTGCCAGCAGCTCGGCGCTACTAGCGGGGGGGCGAGAGACCCAGTACTTC
CDR3aa: CASSSALLAGGRETQYF

d_gene: -
v_gene: TRBV11-3
abundance: -
j_gene: TRBJ2-2
CDR3nt: TGTGCCAGCAGGCCAGCAAACACCGGGGAGCTGTTTTTT
CDR3aa: CASRPANTGELFF

d_gene: -
v_gene: TRBV7-3
abundance: -
j_gene: TRBJ1-1
CDR3nt: TGTGCCAGTAGGGGACGGGGGACTGAAGCTTTCTTT
CDR3aa: CASRGRGTEAFF

d_gene: -
v_gene: TRBV19
abundance: -
j_gene: TRBJ2-2
CDR3nt: TGTGCCAGCAAGGACAGCCACTGGGGCACCGGGGAGCTGTTTTTT
CDR3aa: CASKDSHWGTGELFF

d_gene: TRBD1
v_gene: TRBV15
abundance: once
j_gene: TRBJ2-7
CDR3nt: TGTGCCACCGGGCAGGGGGCCTACGAGCAGTACTTC
CDR3aa: CATGQGAYEQYF

d_gene: -
v_gene: TRBV5-5
abundance: -
j_gene: TRBJ1-3
CDR3nt: TGTGCCAGCAGCTTGAGGGCCAGCTCTGGAAACACCATATATTTT
CDR3aa: CASSLRASSGNTIYF

d_gene: -
v_gene: TRBV7-2
abundance: -
j_gene: TRBJ1-5
CDR3nt: TGTGCCAGCAGCTCCAGGTCGGGGGCAATTCAGCCCCAGCATTTT
CDR3aa: CASSSRSGAIQPQHF

d_gene: -
v_gene: TRBV6-1
abundance: -
j_gene: TRBJ1-1
CDR3nt: TGTGCCAGCAGTGAATCCCCAGGGTCGGGAACTGAAGCTTTCTTT
CDR3aa: CASSESPGSGTEAFF

d_gene: -
v_gene: TRBV10-1
abundance: -
j_gene: TRBJ2-3
CDR3nt: TGCGCCAGCAGTGCCTCGTGGGAGAAACGGCAAGATACGCAGTATTTT
CDR3aa: CASSASWEKRQDTQYF

d_gene: -
v_gene: TRBV18
abundance: -
j_gene: TRBJ2-1
CDR3nt: TGTGCCAGCTCACTACTGACCGGGGCGGTAGGCGGCAATGAGCAGTTCTTC
CDR3aa: CASSLLTGAVGGNEQFF

d_gene: -
v_gene: TRBV30
abundance: -
j_gene: TRBJ1-5
CDR3nt: TGTGCCTGGACCGCCGGACCCTCGTTAGCCCAGCATTTT
CDR3aa: CAWTAGPSLAQHF

d_gene: -
v_gene: TRBV4-3
abundance: -
j_gene: TRBJ1-6
CDR3nt: TGCGCCAGCAGCGTTATAGGGGGACTCAATTCACCCCTCCACTTT
CDR3aa: CASSVIGGLNSPLHF

d_gene: -
v_gene: TRBV15
abundance: few
j_gene: TRBJ2-7
CDR3nt: TGTGCCACCAGGGACAGCTACGAGCAGTACTTC
CDR3aa: CATRDSYEQYF

d_gene: TRBD2
v_gene: TRBV5-6
abundance: -
j_gene: TRBJ2-3
CDR3nt: TGTGCCAGCAGCTCAAGACTAGCGGGAGGTGAGACAGATACGCAGTATTTT
CDR3aa: CASSSRLAGGETDTQYF

d_gene: -
v_gene: TRBV6-5
abundance: -
j_gene: TRBJ1-2
CDR3nt: TGTGCCAGCAGTTACTCGAACAGCATGGGAGGCTACACCTTC
CDR3aa: CASSYSNSMGGYTF

d_gene: -
v_gene: TRBV19
abundance: -
j_gene: TRBJ2-5
CDR3nt: TGTGCCAGTAGTGACGGGAGTTTGGAGACCCAGTACTTC
CDR3aa: CASSDGSLETQYF

d_gene: TRBD1
v_gene: TRBV5-1
abundance: once
j_gene: TRBJ2-2
CDR3nt: TGCGCCAGCAGCCCCCGAGCGACAGGGACCGGGGAGCTGTTTTTT
CDR3aa: CASSPRATGTGELFF

d_gene: -
v_gene: TRBV11-2
abundance: once
j_gene: TRBJ1-1
CDR3nt: TGTGCCAGCAGCTCAAGACCTCGCGTGAACACTGAAGCTTTCTTT
CDR3aa: CASSSRPRVNTEAFF

d_gene: TRBD1
v_gene: TRBV2
abundance: -
j_gene: TRBJ2-7
CDR3nt: TGTGCCAGCTTGGACAGGGTCACCTACGAGCAGTACTTC
CDR3aa: CASLDRVTYEQYF

d_gene: -
v_gene: TRBV19
abundance: -
j_gene: TRBJ1-5
CDR3nt: TGTGCCAGTAGTATATATCAGGCCACCGTGGAGGCCCAGCATTTT
CDR3aa: CASSIYQATVEAQHF

d_gene: -
v_gene: TRBV6-1
abundance: -
j_gene: TRBJ1-6
CDR3nt: TGTGCCAGCAGTGAAACAGCGAATTTACAGGGCCCACCCCTCCACTTT
CDR3aa: CASSETANLQGPPLHF

d_gene: -
v_gene: TRBV6-6
abundance: -
j_gene: TRBJ2-1
CDR3nt: TGTGCCAGCAGGGACGACTTAGGAGAGTACAATGAGCAGTTCTTC
CDR3aa: CASRDDLGEYNEQFF

d_gene: TRBD2
v_gene: TRBV29-1
abundance: -
j_gene: TRBJ2-3
CDR3nt: TGCAGCGTTGCGGCGACTAGCGGGAGGGGTACGCAGTATTTT
CDR3aa: CSVAATSGRGTQYF

d_gene: -
v_gene: TRBV5-4
abundance: -
j_gene: TRBJ2-5
CDR3nt: TGTGCCAGCAGCCTCCCCCAAGAGACCCAGTACTTC
CDR3aa: CASSLPQETQYF

d_gene: -
v_gene: TRBV4-1
abundance: -
j_gene: TRBJ1-2
CDR3nt: TGCGCCACCCAATACGAGGTTGGGGATGGCTACACCTTC
CDR3aa: CATQYEVGDGYTF

d_gene: -
v_gene: TRBV5-4
abundance: -
j_gene: TRBJ1-2
CDR3nt: TGTGCCAGCAGCTTGGCACGGCAGGACAACTATGGCTACACCTTC
CDR3aa: CASSLARQDNYGYTF

d_gene: TRBD1
v_gene: TRBV2
abundance: -
j_gene: TRBJ2-3
CDR3nt: TGTGCCAGCCGGGACAGACTTTACACAGATACGCAGTATTTT
CDR3aa: CASRDRLYTDTQYF

d_gene: TRBD1
v_gene: TRBV7-2
abundance: -
j_gene: TRBJ1-5
CDR3nt: TGTGCCAGCAGCTTAGCGGGACAGGGCGTAGATCAGCCCCAGCATTTT
CDR3aa: CASSLAGQGVDQPQHF

d_gene: TRBD2
v_gene: TRBV7-8
abundance: -
j_gene: TRBJ2-1
CDR3nt: TGTGCCAGCAGCTTAGGAGCGGGAGAGGGGGATGAGCAGTTCTTC
CDR3aa: CASSLGAGEGDEQFF

d_gene: -
v_gene: TRBV7-6
abundance: once
j_gene: TRBJ2-1
CDR3nt: TGTGCCAGCAGCTTACTCTCAGGATCCTACAATGAGCAGTTCTTC
CDR3aa: CASSLLSGSYNEQFF

d_gene: -
v_gene: TRBV4-3
abundance: few
j_gene: TRBJ2-6
CDR3nt: TGCGCCAGCAGCCAAGGAAACTGGGGGTCTGGGGCCAACGTCCTGACTTTC
CDR3aa: CASSQGNWGSGANVLTF

d_gene: TRBD1
v_gene: TRBV9
abundance: -
j_gene: TRBJ2-2
CDR3nt: TGTGCCAGCAGCCTGACAGGGACCGGGGAGCTGTTTTTT
CDR3aa: CASSLTGTGELFF

d_gene: -
v_gene: TRBV7-2
abundance: -
j_gene: TRBJ1-2
CDR3nt: TGTGCCAGCAGCTTAACGGCAAACTATGGCTACACCTTC
CDR3aa: CASSLTANYGYTF

d_gene: TRBD2
v_gene: TRBV9
abundance: -
j_gene: TRBJ2-3
CDR3nt: TGTGCCAGCAGCGTAGGAAGCGGGGGGTGGGCAGATACGCAGTATTTT
CDR3aa: CASSVGSGGWADTQYF

d_gene: TRBD1
v_gene: TRBV5-3
abundance: -
j_gene: TRBJ2-5
CDR3nt: TGTGCCAGAAGCACCCGGACAGGGAATGAGACCCAGTACTTC
CDR3aa: CARSTRTGNETQYF

d_gene: -
v_gene: TRBV7-2
abundance: once
j_gene: TRBJ1-3
CDR3nt: TGTGCCAGCAGCTTAACCGGGTTCGGAAACACCATATATTTT
CDR3aa: CASSLTGFGNTIYF

d_gene: -
v_gene: TRBV5-5
abundance: -
j_gene: TRBJ1-1
CDR3nt: TGTGCCAGCAGCTTGAGGTACAGCAGTTTCCGGACAGTGTTCACTGAAGCTTTCTTT
CDR3aa: CASSLRYSSFRTVFTEAFF

d_gene: TRBD1
v_gene: TRBV10-3
abundance: -
j_gene: TRBJ2-7
CDR3nt: TGTGCCATCAGTGCGACAGGGGGTCGGGACGAGCAGTACTTC
CDR3aa: CAISATGGRDEQYF

d_gene: -
v_gene: TRBV5-1
abundance: -
j_gene: TRBJ2-7
CDR3nt: TGCGCCAGCAGCTACCCGGGCAGGGGGGTCTACGAGCAGTACTTC
CDR3aa: CASSYPGRGVYEQYF

d_gene: TRBD2
v_gene: TRBV7-2
abundance: -
j_gene: TRBJ2-7
CDR3nt: TGTGCCAGCAGCTTTAGCGGGAGGGCCACCTACGAGCAGTACTTC
CDR3aa: CASSFSGRATYEQYF

d_gene: TRBD2
v_gene: TRBV19
abundance: -
j_gene: TRBJ2-7
CDR3nt: TGTGCCAGTAGTAGATCGTTAGCGGGAGGCTACGAGCAGTACTTC
CDR3aa: CASSRSLAGGYEQYF

d_gene: TRBD1
v_gene: TRBV6-6
abundance: -
j_gene: TRBJ1-2
CDR3nt: TGTGCCAGCAGACCCCGAGGACAGGGAGAAGGTGGCTACACCTTC
CDR3aa: CASRPRGQGEGGYTF

d_gene: -
v_gene: TRBV11-2
abundance: once
j_gene: TRBJ1-1
CDR3nt: TGTGCCAGCAGCTCGGGACCTTTGAACACTGAAGCTTTCTTT
CDR3aa: CASSSGPLNTEAFF

d_gene: -
v_gene: TRBV29-1
abundance: once
j_gene: TRBJ1-2
CDR3nt: TGCAGCGAAGGACTCGCCAGCTATGGCTACACCTTC
CDR3aa: CSEGLASYGYTF

d_gene: -
v_gene: TRBV28
abundance: -
j_gene: TRBJ2-3
CDR3nt: TGTGCCAGCACAGTTAGCAGCACAGATACGCAGTATTTT
CDR3aa: CASTVSSTDTQYF

d_gene: -
v_gene: TRBV4-1
abundance: -
j_gene: TRBJ2-3
CDR3nt: TGCGCCAGCAGCCAAGATCTGAGGGTGGGCACAGATACGCAGTATTTT
CDR3aa: CASSQDLRVGTDTQYF